The TCR beta chain under discussion was sequenced for a study of control samples from healthy donors and cancer patients. Deletions cut 5 bases from V and 2 bases from J, with 19 bases between. The germline gives CDR1 SNHLY, CDR2 FYNNEI. The CDR3 loop spans 17 amino acids. In its sample, this clone was seen once. The method was immunoSEQ multiplex PCR; TCRdb's version includes in-frame clones alone and lacks a portion of them. The sample records 50,000 to 75,000 clones, about 82% being singletons. The sequence was collected from a middle-aged man in good health. Sequencing used blood. J is TRBJ1-5 and V is TRBV2; D may be TRBD1 (6 bases). The CDR3 DNA reads TGTGCCAGCAGTCGAACTCTAACAGGGTCCGGCAATCAGCCCCAGCATTTT. This translates into CASSRTLTGSGNQPQHF. Drawing the rest from reference TRBV2 and TRBJ1-5, the complete variable domain is EPEVTQTPSHQVTQMGQEVILRCVPISNHLYFYWYRQILGQKVEFLVSFYNNEISEKSEIFDDQFSVERPDGSNFTLKIRSTKLEDSAMYFCASSRTLTGSGNQPQHFGDGTRLSIL.